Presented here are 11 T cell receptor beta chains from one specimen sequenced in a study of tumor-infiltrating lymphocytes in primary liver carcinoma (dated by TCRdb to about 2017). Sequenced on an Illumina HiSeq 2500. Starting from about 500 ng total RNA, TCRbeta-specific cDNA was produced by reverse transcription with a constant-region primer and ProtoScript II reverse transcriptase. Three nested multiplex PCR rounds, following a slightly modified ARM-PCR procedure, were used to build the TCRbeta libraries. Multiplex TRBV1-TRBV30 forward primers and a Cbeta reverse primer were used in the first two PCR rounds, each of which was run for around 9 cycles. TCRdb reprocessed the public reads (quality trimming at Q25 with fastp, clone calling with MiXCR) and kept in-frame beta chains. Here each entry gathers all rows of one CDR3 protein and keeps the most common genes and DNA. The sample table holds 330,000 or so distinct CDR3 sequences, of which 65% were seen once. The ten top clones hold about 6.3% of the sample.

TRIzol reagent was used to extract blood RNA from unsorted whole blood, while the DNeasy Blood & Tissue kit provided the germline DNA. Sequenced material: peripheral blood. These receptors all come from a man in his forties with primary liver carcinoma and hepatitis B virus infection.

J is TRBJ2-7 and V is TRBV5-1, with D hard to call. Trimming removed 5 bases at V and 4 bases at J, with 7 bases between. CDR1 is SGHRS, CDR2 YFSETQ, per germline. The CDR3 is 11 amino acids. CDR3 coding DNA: TGCGCCAGCAGGCAGCAATACGAGCAGTACTTC. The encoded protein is CASRQQYEQYF.

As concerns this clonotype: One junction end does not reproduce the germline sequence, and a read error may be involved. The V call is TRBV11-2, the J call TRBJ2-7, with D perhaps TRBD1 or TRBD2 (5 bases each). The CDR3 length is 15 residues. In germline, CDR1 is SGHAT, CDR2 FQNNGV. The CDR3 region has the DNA TGTGCCAACAGCCAAGGGACGTGGAGAACCTACGAGCAGTACTTC. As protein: CANSQGTWRTYEQYF.

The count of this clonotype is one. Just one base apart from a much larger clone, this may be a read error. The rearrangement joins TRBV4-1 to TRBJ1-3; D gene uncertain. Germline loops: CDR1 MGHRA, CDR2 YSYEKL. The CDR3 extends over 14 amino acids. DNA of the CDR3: TGCGCCAGCAGCCAAGACGTCTCTGGAAACGCCATATATTTT. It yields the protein CASSQDVSGNAIYF.

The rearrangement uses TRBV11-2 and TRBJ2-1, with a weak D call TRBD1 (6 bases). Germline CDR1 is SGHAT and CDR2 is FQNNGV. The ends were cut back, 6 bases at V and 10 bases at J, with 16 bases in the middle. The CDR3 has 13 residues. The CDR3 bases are TGTGCCAGCAGTGTTGGGGGCTCACAAGAGCAGTTCTTC. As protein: CASSVGGSQEQFF. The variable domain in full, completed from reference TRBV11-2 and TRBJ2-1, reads EAGVAQSPRYKIIEKRQSVAFWCNPISGHATLYWYQQILGQGPKLLIQFQNNGVVDDSQLPKDRFSAERLKGVDSTLKIQPAKLEDSAVYLCASSVGGSQEQFFGPGTRLTVL.

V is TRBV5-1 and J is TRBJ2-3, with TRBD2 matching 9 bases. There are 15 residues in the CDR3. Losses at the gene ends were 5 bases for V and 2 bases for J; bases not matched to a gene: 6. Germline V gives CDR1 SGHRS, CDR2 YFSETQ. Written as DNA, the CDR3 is TGCGCCAGCAGTATGACTAGCGGAATCACAGATACGCAGTATTTT. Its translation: CASSMTSGITDTQYF.

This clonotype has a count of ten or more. The CDR3 DNA sequence: TGCAGCGCCCGAACTAGCGGGAGATCCGGGGCCAACGTCCTGACTTTC. This gives the protein CSARTSGRSGANVLTF. This chain joins TRBV29-1 and TRBJ2-6; 11 bases fit TRBD2. Losses at the gene ends were 7 bases for V and 4 bases for J; bases not matched to a gene: 9. The germline CDR1 and CDR2 sequences are SQVTM and ANQGSEA. CDR3 size: 16 residues. Variable domain in full (rest from reference TRBV29-1 and TRBJ2-6): SAVISQKPSRDICQRGTSLTIQCQVDSQVTMMFWYRQQPGQSLTLIATANQGSEATYESGFVIDKFPISRPNLTFSTLTVSNMSPEDSSIYLCSARTSGRSGANVLTFGAGSRLTVL.

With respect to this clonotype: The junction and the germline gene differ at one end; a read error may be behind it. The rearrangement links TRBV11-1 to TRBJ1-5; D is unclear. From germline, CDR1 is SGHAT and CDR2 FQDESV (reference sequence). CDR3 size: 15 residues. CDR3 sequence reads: CVSSRDKVSNQPQRF. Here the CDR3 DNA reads TGTGTCAGCAGCCGAGACAAGGTAAGCAATCAGCCCCAGCGTTTT.

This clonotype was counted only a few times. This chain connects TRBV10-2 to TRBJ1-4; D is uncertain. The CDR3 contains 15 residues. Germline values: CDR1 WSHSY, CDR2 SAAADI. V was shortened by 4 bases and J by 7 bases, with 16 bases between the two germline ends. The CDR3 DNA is TGCGCCAGCAGTGTGACCGGTCTCACCGGTGAAAAACTGTTTTTT. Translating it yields CASSVTGLTGEKLFF.

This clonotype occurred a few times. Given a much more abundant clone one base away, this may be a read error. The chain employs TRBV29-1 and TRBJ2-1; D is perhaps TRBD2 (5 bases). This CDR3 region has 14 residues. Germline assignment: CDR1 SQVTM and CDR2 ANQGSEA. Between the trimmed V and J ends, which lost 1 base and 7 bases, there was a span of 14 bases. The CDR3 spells CSVEGGIQANEQFF. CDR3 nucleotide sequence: TGCAGCGTTGAAGGAGGGATCCAAGCTAATGAGCAGTTCTTC.

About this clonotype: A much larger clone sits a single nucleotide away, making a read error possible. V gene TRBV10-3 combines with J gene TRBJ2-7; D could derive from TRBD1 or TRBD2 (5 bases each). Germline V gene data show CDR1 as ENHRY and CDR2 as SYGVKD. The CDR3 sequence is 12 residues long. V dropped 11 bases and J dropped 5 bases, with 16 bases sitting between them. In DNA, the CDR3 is TGTGCCGCCAGGGAGAGATCAGACGAGCAGTACTTC. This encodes CAARERSDEQYF.

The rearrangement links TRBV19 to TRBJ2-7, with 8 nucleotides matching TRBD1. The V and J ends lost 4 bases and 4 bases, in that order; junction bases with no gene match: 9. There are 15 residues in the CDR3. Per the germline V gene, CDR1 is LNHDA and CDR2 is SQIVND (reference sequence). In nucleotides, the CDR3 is TGTGCCAGTAGTAGAGCCACAGGGGGTTTGTACGAGCAGTACTTC. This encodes CASSRATGGLYEQYF.